The 8 T cell receptor beta chains reported below all come from one sample, sequenced in a study of cytomegalovirus exposure and HLA in healthy donors (TCRdb year 2017). Library preparation used the immunoSEQ multiplex PCR assay. The multiplex PCR relied on a mix of 60 forward primers for TCR Vbeta segments and 13 reverse primers for TCR Jbeta segments. In TCRdb, the immuneACCESS table is reduced to in-frame sequences with V and J assigned. These tables do not hold every clone; where another copy was compared, an unresolved V gene accounts for under half, and the others remain unexplained. The sample includes around 190,000 clones, with around 79% observed a single time. Under 0.75% of the sample comes from the top ten. The sample consisted of PBMCs. All receptors come from a woman aged 35 to 49 in good health and CMV-seronegative.

A remark on this clone: Other DNA sequences in this specimen translate into the identical CDR3. The CDR3 is CASGGYGYTF. The CDR3, as DNA: TGTGCCAGTGGGGGGTATGGCTACACCTTC. The gene calls are TRBV19 and TRBJ1-2, with D perhaps matching TRBD1 (5 bases). Trimming took off 8 bases at V and 5 bases at J, with 6 bases between the two ends. The CDR3 loop spans 10 amino acids. Germline V CDR1 and CDR2: LNHDA, SQIVND (reference sequence).

This clone was recorded once. As DNA, the CDR3 is TGTGCCTGGAGTGTAAAAGGGGCCCAAGGGTGCACCTTC. This codes for CAWSVKGAQGCTF. This chain uses TRBV30 with TRBJ1-2; the D gene is possibly TRBD1 (5 bases). The CDR3 extends over 13 amino acids. Germline V lookup: CDR1 GTSNPN, CDR2 SVGIG (reference sequence). V was clipped by 0 bases and J by 13 bases, with 18 bases between them.

The gene calls are TRBV5-1 and TRBJ1-6; 10 bases fit TRBD1. The CDR3 runs to 16 residues. CDR1 SGHRS and CDR2 YFSETQ come from the germline V gene. The J segment lost 8 bases and the V segment lost 4 bases, leaving 9 bases of the junction unmatched. The DNA for the CDR3 is TGCGCCAGCAGCCTGGGGGACAGGGGTGGGGATTCACCCCTCCACTTT. It yields the protein CASSLGDRGGDSPLHF.

The chain joins TRBV6-1 to TRBJ1-5; the D is unclear. V was pared by 3 bases and J by 0 bases, with 6 bases between. Per the germline V gene, CDR1 is MNHNS and CDR2 is SASEGT. The CDR3 has 14 residues. The CDR3 here is CASSDFSSNQPQHF. The CDR3 nucleotides read TGTGCCAGCAGTGACTTTTCTAGCAATCAGCCCCAGCATTTT.

V and J are TRBV15 and TRBJ1-1, with TRBD1 matching over 9 bases. Germline CDR1 and CDR2: LNHNV and YYDKDF (reference sequence). J lost 1 base, V lost 0 bases, and 3 bases had no gene match. The CDR3 contains 16 residues. This CDR3 is CATSRDPDRGNTEAFF. CDR3 nucleotides: TGTGCCACCAGCAGAGATCCGGACAGGGGGAACACTGAAGCTTTCTTT. The whole variable domain, remainder taken from reference TRBV15 and TRBJ1-1, is DAMVIQNPRYQVTQFGKPVTLSCSQTLNHNVMYWYQQKSSQAPKLLFHYYDKDFNNEADTPDNFQSRRPNTSFCFLDIRSPGLGDTAMYLCATSRDPDRGNTEAFFGQGTRLTVV.

The chain combines TRBV25-1 with TRBJ2-2, with D unresolved. CDR1 and CDR2 from the germline V gene are MGHDK and SYGVNS. This CDR3 is built from 14 residues. Trimming left V 0 bases short and J 4 bases short, with 6 bases between. The CDR3 loop is CASSEYASTGELFF. The CDR3 DNA sequence: TGTGCCAGCAGTGAATATGCGAGCACCGGGGAGCTGTTTTTT. Full variable domain (missing parts from reference TRBV25-1 and TRBJ2-2): EADIYQTPRYLVIGTGKKITLECSQTMGHDKMYWYQQDPGMELHLIHYSYGVNSTEKGDLSSESTVSRIRTEHFPLTLESARPSHTSQYLCASSEYASTGELFFGEGSRLTVL.

V and J are TRBV10-3 and TRBJ1-6, with TRBD1 identical over 8 bases. The J segment lost 9 bases and the V segment lost 6 bases, leaving 7 bases of the junction unmatched. CDR3 length: 14 amino acids. Per germline, CDR1 ENHRY and CDR2 SYGVKD. The CDR3 sequence: CAISLDREGSPLHF. CDR3 in DNA: TGTGCCATCAGCTTGGACAGGGAGGGTTCACCCCTCCACTTT.

The chain links TRBV19 to TRBJ2-1; TRBD2 aligns across 7 bases. V shed 2 bases and J 1 base; nucleotides not matched to a gene: 5. The CDR3 has 16 residues. CDR1 and CDR2 from the germline V gene are LNHDA and SQIVND (reference sequence). The CDR3 loop is CASSIFTGLSYNEQFF. As DNA, the CDR3 is TGTGCCAGTAGTATATTTACGGGACTATCCTACAATGAGCAGTTCTTC.